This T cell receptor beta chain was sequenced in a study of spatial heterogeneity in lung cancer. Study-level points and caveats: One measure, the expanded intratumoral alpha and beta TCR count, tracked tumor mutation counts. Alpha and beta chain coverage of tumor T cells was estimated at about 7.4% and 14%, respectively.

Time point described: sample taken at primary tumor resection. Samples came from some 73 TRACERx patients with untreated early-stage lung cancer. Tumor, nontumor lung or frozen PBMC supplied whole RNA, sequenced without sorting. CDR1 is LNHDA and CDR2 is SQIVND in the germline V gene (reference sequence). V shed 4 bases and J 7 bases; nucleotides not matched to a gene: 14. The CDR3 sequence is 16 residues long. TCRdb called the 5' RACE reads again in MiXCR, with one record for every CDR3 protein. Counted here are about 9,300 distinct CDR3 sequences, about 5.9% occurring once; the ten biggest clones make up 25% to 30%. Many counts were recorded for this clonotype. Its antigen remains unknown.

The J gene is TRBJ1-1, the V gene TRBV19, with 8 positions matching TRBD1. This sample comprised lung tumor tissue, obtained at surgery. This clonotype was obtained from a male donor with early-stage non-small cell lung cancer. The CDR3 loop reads CASSNFPVQGVGEAFF. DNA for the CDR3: TGTGCCAGTAGTAATTTCCCGGTACAGGGGGTCGGTGAAGCTTTCTTT.